The clone carrying this TCR beta chain has only one observation. Here immunoSEQ multiplex PCR was the method, and the copy in TCRdb shows in-frame clones only, minus some. The table shows 65,000 to 85,000 clones, with roughly 92% occurring only once. This specimen comes from a study of graft-versus-host responses after intestinal transplantation. CDR3 length: 14 residues. Trimming shortened V by 5 bases and J by 6 bases, and 17 bases separated the two germline ends. Germline assignment: CDR1 SGHTA and CDR2 FQGNSA. The chain uses TRBV7-2 and TRBJ2-7; no definite D call. The specimen comprised bone marrow, sampled around 720 days after intestinal transplantation. This TCR derives from a human patient who received an intestinal transplant, so some T cells may come from the graft donor. This chain's CDR3 is CASSPSRIRFEQYF. CDR3 nucleotides: TGTGCCAGCAGCCCTTCGCGAATACGCTTCGAGCAGTACTTC.